The entry below describes one T cell receptor (beta chain). This specimen comes from a study of glioma-infiltrating T cells after dendritic cell vaccination. Study-wide context: Glioblastoma patients came from Phase I and II dendritic cell vaccination trials. Autologous tumor lysate was loaded overnight onto monocyte-derived dendritic cells grown approximately seven days with IL-4 and GM-CSF.

The time point was: after dendritic cell vaccination, including at tumor progression/relapse. V lost 4 bases, J lost 4 bases, and 7 bases stayed unmatched. The CDR3 length is 16 residues. Germline V gene sequence: CDR1 PRHDT, CDR2 FYEKMQ (reference sequence). The repertoire was sequenced with immunoSEQ multiplex PCR; TCRdb's copy has only in-frame clones and lacks some. The table records around 60,000 clones, 86% of them present only once. The sequence was collected from a human donor with glioblastoma. This material consisted of blood, taken after dendritic cell vaccination. The chain is built from TRBV13 and TRBJ2-2, with 9 bases that match TRBD2. CDR3 sequence: CASSSRRAGGTGELFF. For the CDR3, the DNA is TGTGCCAGCAGCTCCAGACGAGCGGGGGGCACCGGGGAGCTGTTTTTT.